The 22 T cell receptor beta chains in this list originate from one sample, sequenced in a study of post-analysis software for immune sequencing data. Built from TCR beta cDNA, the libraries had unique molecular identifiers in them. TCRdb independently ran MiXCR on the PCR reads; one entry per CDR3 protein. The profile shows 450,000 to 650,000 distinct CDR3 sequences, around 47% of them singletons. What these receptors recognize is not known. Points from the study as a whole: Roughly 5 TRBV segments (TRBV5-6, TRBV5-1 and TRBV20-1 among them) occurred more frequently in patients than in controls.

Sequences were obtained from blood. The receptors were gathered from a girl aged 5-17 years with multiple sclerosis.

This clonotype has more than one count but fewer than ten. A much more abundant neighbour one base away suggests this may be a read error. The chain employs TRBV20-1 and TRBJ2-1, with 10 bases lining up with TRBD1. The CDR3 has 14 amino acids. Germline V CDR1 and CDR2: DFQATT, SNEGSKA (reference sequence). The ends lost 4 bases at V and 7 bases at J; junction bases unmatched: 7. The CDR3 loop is CSAIRDRGKNEQFF. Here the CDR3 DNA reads TGCAGTGCTATTAGGGACAGGGGAAAGAATGAGCAGTTCTTC.

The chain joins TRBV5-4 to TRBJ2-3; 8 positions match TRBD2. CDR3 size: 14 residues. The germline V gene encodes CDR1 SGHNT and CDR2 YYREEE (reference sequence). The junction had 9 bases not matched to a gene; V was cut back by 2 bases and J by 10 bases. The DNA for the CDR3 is TGTGCCAGCAGCTTTTCAAGCGGGAGTAAGGCGCAGTATTTT. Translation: CASSFSSGSKAQYF.

The CDR3 is CASSSTGTFALYEQYF. The DNA of the CDR3 is TGTGCCAGCAGTTCGACCGGGACCTTCGCCCTCTACGAGCAGTACTTC. The gene calls are TRBV6-5 and TRBJ2-7; the D gene could be TRBD1 or TRBD2 (5 bases each). CDR3 length equals 16 residues. The V end lost 4 bases, the J end lost 3 bases, and 19 bases lay between the germline ends. CDR1 and CDR2 (germline): MNHEY, SVGAGI.

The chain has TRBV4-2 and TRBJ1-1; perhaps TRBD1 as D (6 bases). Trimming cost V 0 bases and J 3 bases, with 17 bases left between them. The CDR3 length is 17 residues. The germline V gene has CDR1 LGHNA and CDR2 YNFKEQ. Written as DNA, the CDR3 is TGTGCCAGCAGCCAAGATAAGAACAGGGCGACGGACACTGAAGCTTTCTTT. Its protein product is CASSQDKNRATDTEAFF.

The CDR3: CASSLVWGAEETQYF. CDR3 sequence (DNA): TGTGCCAGCAGCTTAGTGTGGGGGGCCGAAGAGACCCAGTACTTC. The chain links TRBV7-9 to TRBJ2-5; tentatively, D is TRBD1 or TRBD2 (6 bases each). CDR3 length: 15 amino acids. Per germline, CDR1 SEHNR and CDR2 FQNEAQ (reference sequence). Trimming cost V 1 base and J 3 bases, with 12 bases left between them.

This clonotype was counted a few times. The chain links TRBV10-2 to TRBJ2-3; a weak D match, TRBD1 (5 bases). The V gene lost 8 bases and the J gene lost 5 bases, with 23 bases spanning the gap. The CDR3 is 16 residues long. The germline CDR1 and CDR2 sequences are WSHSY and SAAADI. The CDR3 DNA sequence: TGCGCCAGCGGAGCTAGGACAATCAAGGGCGAAGATACGCAGTATTTT. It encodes CASGARTIKGEDTQYF.

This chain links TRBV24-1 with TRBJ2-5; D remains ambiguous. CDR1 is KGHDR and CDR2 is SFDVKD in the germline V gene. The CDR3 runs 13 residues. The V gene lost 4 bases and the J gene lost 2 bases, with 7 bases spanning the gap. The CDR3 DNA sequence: TGTGCCACCAGTGAACTCTATCAAGAGACCCAGTACTTC. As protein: CATSELYQETQYF.

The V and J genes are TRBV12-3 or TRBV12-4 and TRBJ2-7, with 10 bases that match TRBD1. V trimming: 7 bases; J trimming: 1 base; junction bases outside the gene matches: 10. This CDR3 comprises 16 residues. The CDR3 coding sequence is TGTGCCAGCACAGACTCCGGGACAGGGGCTTCCTACGAGCAGTACTTC. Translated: CASTDSGTGASYEQYF.

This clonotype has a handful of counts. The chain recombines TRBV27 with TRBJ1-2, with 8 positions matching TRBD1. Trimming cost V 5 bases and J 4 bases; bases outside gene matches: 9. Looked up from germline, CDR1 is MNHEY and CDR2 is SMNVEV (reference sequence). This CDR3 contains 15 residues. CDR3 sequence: CASSPRTGFVYGYTF. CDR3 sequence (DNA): TGTGCCAGCAGTCCCCGGACAGGGTTCGTCTATGGCTACACCTTC.

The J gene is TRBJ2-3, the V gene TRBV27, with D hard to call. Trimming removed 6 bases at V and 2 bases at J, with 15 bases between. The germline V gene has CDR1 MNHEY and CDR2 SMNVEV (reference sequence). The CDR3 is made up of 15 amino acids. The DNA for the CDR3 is TGTGCCAGCAGGCCCTCCTTTGTTCCCACAGATACGCAGTATTTT. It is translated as CASRPSFVPTDTQYF.

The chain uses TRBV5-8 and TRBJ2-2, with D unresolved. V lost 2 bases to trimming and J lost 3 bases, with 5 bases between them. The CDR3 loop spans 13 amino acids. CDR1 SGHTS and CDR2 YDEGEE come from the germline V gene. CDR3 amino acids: CASSFSYTGELFF. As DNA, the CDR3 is TGTGCCAGCAGCTTTTCGTACACCGGGGAGCTGTTTTTT.

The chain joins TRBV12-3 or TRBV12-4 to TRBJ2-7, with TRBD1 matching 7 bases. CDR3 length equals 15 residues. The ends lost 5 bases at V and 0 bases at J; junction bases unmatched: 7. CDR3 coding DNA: TGTGCCAGCAGTGTCGGACAGGTTCGCTCCTACGAGCAGTACTTC. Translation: CASSVGQVRSYEQYF.

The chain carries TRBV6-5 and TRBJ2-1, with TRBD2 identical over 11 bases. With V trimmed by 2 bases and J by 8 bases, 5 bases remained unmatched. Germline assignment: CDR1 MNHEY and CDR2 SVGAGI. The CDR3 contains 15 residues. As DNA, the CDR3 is TGTGCCAGCAGTTACCCCACTAGCGGGAGCGATGAGCAGTTCTTC. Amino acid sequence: CASSYPTSGSDEQFF.

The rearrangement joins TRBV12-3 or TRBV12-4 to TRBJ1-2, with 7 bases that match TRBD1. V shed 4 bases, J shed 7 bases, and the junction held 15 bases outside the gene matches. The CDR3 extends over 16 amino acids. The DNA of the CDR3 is TGTGCCAGCAGTTCGGCTGGATTCGACAGGGTTCGTGGCTACACCTTC. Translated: CASSSAGFDRVRGYTF.

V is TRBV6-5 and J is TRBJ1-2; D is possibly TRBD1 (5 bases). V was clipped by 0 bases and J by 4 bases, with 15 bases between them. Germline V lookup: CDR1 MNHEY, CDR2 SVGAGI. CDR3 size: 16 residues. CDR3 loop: CASSYSRGRSPYGYTF. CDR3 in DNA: TGTGCCAGCAGTTACTCGAGGGGACGGAGCCCCTATGGCTACACCTTC.

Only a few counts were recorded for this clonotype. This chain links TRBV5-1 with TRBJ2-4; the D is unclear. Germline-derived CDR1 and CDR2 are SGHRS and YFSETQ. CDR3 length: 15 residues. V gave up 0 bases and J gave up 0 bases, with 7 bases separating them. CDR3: CASSLGHSAKNIQYF. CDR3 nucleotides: TGCGCCAGCAGCTTGGGGCACTCAGCCAAAAACATTCAGTACTTC.

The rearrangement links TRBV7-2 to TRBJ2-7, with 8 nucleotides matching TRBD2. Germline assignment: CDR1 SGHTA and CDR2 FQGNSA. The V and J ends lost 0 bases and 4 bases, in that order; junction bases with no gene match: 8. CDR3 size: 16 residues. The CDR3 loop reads CASSLAGTGGGYEQYF. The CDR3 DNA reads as TGTGCCAGCAGCTTAGCGGGGACCGGGGGGGGGTACGAGCAGTACTTC.

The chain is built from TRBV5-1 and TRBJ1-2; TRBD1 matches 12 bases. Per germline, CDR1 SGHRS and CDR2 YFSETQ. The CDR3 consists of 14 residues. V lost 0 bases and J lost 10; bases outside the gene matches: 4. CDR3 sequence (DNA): TGCGCCAGCAGCTTGGAGGGACAGGGGGCTCTCTACACCTTC. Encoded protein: CASSLEGQGALYTF. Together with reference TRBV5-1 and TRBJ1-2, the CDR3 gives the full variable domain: KAGVTQTPRYLIKTRGQQVTLSCSPISGHRSVSWYQQTPGQGLQFLFEYFSETQRNKGNFPGRFSGRQFSNSRSEMNVSTLELGDSALYLCASSLEGQGALYTFGSGTRLTVV.

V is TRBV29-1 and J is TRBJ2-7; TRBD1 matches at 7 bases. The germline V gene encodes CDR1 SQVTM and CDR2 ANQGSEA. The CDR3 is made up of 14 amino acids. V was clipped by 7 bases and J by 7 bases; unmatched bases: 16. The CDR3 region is CSAQLGQIIDEQYF. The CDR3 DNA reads TGCAGCGCCCAACTGGGACAGATTATAGATGAGCAGTACTTC.

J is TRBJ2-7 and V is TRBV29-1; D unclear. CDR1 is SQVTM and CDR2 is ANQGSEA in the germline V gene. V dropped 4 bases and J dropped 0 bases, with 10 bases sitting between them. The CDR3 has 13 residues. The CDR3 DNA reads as TGCAGCGTTGCCGACACCTCCTCCTACGAGCAGTACTTC. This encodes CSVADTSSYEQYF.

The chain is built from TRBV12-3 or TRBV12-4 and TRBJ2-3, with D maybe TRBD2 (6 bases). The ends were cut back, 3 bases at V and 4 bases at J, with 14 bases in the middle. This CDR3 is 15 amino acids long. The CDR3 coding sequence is TGTGCCAGCAGTTTTTGGGCGGGGACTCCAGATACGCAGTATTTT. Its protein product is CASSFWAGTPDTQYF.

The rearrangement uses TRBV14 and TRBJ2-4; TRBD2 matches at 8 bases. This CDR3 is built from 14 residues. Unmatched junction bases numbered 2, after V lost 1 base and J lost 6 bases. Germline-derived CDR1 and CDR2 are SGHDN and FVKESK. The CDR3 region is CASSQAGGGNIQYF. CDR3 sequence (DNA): TGTGCCAGCAGCCAAGCCGGGGGGGGAAACATTCAGTACTTC.